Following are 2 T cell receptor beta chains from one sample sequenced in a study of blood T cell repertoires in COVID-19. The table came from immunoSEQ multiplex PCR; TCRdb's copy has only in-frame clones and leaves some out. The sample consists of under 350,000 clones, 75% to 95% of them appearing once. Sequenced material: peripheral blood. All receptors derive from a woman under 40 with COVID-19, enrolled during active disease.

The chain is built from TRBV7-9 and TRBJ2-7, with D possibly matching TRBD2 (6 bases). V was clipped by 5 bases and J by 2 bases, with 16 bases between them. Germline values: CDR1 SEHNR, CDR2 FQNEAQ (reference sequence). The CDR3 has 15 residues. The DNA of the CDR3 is TGTGCCAGCAGCCATGAGGGGAGGCGACCCTACGAGCAGTACTTC. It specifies CASSHEGRRPYEQYF.

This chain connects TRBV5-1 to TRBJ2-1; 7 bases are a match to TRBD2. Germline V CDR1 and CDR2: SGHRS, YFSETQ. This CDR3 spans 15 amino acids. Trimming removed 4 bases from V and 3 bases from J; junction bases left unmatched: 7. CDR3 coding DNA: TGCGCCAGCAGCCAGACTAGCCGAGACTACAATGAGCAGTTCTTC. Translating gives CASSQTSRDYNEQFF.